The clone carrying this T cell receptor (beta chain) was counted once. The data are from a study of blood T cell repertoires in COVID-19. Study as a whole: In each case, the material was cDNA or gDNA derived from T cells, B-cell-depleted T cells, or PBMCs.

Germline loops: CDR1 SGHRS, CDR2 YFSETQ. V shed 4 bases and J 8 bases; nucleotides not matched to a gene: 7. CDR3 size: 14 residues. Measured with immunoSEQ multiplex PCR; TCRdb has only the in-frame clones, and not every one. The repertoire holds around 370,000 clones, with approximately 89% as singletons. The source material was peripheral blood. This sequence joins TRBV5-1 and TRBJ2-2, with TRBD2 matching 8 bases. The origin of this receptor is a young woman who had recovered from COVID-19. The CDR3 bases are TGCGCCAGCAGCGGGGGACTAGACATAGGGGAGCTGTTTTTT. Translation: CASSGGLDIGELFF.